This TCR beta chain was obtained from a study of T cell responses to AZD1222 COVID-19 vaccine. General study points: The span of vaccine-associated CD4 TCRs extended across spike, with dominance at 160-218 and 743-854.

Per germline, CDR1 SGHDT and CDR2 YYEEEE. This CDR3 contains 16 residues. V lost 0 bases, J lost 6 bases, and 16 bases lay in between. Of note for this clone: Its antigen is as yet unknown.

Clones were read by immunoSEQ multiplex PCR, and TCRdb kept only the in-frame ones, dropping some. The sample includes 97,000 or so clones, about 89% of them seen just once. Sequenced material: peripheral blood, taken 28 days after the second AZD1222 dose. The TCR comes from an adult who received the AZD1222 COVID-19 vaccine. This chain connects TRBV5-6 to TRBJ2-4; D may match TRBD1 or TRBD2 (5 bases each). This CDR3 is CASSLAGRPPGNIQYF. In DNA form, the CDR3 reads TGTGCCAGCAGCTTGGCGGGACGCCCTCCCGGAAACATTCAGTACTTC.